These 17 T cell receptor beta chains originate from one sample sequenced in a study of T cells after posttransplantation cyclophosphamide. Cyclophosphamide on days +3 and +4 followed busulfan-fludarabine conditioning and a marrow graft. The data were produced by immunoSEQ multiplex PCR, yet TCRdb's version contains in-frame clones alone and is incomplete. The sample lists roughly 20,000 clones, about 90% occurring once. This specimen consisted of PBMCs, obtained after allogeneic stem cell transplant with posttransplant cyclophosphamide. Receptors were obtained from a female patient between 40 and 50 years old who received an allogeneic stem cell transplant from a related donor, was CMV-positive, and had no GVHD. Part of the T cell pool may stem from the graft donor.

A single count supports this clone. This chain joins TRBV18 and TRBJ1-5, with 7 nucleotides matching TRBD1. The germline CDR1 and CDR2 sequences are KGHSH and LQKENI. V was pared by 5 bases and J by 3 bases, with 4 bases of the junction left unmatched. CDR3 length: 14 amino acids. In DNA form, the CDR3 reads TGTGCCAGCTCAGGACAGGTGGTCAATCAGCCCCAGCATTTT. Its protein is CASSGQVVNQPQHF.

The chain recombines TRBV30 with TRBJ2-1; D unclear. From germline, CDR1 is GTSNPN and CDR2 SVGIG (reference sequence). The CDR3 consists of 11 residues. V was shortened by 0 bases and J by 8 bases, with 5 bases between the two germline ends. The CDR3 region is CAWSVSHEQFF. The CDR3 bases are TGTGCCTGGAGTGTATCTCATGAGCAGTTCTTC.

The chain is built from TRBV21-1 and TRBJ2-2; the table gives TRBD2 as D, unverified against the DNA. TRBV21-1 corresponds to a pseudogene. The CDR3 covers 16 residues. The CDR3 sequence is CASSMGGSPHPGELFF. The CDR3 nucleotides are TGTGCCAGCAGCATGGGCGGGAGCCCTCATCCCGGGGAGCTGTTTTTT.

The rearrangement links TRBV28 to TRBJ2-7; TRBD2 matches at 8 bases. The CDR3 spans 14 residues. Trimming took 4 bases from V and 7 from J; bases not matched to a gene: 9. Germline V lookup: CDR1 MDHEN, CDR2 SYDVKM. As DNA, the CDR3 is TGTGCCAGCAGTTATGCCGGGGGGGGGAGGGAGCAGTACTTC. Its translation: CASSYAGGGREQYF.

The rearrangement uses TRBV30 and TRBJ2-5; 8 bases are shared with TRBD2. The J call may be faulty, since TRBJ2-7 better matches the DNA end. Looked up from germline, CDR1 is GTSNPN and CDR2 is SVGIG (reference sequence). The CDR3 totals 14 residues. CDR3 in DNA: TGTGCCTGGGTTCCTAGCGGGCGCCCCTACGAGCAGTACTTC. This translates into CAWVPSGRPYEQYF.

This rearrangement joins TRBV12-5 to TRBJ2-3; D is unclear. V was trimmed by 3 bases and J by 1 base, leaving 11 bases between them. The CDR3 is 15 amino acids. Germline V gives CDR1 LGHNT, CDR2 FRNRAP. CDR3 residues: CASGFEAAGTDTQYF. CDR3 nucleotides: TGTGCTAGTGGTTTCGAGGCGGCAGGCACAGATACGCAGTATTTT.

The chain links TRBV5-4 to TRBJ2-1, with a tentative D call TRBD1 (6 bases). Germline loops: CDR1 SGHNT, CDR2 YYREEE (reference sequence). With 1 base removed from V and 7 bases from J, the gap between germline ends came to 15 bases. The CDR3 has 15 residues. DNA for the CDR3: TGTGCCAGCAGCTTGCCTCGTCTTACAGGGAATGAGCAGTTCTTC. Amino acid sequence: CASSLPRLTGNEQFF.

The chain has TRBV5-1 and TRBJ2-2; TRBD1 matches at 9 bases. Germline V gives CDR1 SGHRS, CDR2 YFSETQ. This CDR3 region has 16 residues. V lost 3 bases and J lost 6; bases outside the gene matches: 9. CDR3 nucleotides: TGCGCCAGCAGCTCCGGGACAGGGTTTCCGGCCGGGGAGCTGTTTTTT. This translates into CASSSGTGFPAGELFF.

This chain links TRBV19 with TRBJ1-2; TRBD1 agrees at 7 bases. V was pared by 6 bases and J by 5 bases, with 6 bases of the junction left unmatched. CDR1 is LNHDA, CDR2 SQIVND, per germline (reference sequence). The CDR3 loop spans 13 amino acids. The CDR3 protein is CASSTGTAYGYTF. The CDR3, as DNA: TGTGCCAGTAGCACCGGGACAGCGTATGGCTACACCTTC. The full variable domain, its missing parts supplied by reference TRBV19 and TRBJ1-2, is DGGITQSPKYLFRKEGQNVTLSCEQNLNHDAMYWYRQDPGQGLRLIYYSQIVNDFQKGDIAEGYSVSREKKESFPLTVTSAQKNPTAFYLCASSTGTAYGYTFGSGTRLTVV.

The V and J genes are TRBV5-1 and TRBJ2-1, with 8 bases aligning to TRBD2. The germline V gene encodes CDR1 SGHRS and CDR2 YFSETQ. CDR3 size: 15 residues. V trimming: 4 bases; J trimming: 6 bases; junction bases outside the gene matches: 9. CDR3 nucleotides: TGCGCCAGCAGCCTCGGACTAGCTGTAGGCAATGAGCAGTTCTTC. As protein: CASSLGLAVGNEQFF. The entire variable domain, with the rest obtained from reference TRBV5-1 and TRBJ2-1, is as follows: KAGVTQTPRYLIKTRGQQVTLSCSPISGHRSVSWYQQTPGQGLQFLFEYFSETQRNKGNFPGRFSGRQFSNSRSEMNVSTLELGDSALYLCASSLGLAVGNEQFFGPGTRLTVL.

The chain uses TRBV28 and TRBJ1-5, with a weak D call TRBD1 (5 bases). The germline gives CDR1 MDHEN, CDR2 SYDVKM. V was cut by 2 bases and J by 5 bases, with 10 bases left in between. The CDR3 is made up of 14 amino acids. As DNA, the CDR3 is TGTGCCAGCAGTTTAGGGGCAGAGTATCAGCCCCAGCATTTT. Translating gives CASSLGAEYQPQHF.

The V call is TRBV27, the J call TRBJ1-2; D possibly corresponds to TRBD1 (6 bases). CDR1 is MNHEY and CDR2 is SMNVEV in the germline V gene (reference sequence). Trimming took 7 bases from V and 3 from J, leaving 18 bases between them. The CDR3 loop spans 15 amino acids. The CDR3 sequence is CASTPWGRGDYGYTF. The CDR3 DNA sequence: TGTGCCAGCACCCCTTGGGGCAGGGGAGACTATGGCTACACCTTC.

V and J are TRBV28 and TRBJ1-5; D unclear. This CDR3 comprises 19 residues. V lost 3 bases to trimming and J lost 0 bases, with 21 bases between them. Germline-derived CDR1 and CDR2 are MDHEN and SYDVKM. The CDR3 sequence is CASSFRGRVSRYSNQPQHF. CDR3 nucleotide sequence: TGTGCCAGCAGTTTCCGGGGTAGGGTCTCGCGTTATAGCAATCAGCCCCAGCATTTT.

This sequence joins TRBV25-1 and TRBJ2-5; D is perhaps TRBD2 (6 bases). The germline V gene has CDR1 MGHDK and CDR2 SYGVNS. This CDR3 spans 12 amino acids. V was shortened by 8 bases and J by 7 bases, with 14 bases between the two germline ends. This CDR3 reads CASGGLGGTQYF. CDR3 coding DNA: TGTGCCAGCGGGGGACTTGGTGGGACCCAGTACTTC.

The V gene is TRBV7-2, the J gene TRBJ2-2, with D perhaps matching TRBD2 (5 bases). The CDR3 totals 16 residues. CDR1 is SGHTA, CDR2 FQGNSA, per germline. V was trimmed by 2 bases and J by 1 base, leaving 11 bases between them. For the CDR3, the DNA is TGTGCCAGCAGCTTACCCAGCGGCCTGAACACCGGGGAGCTGTTTTTT. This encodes CASSLPSGLNTGELFF.

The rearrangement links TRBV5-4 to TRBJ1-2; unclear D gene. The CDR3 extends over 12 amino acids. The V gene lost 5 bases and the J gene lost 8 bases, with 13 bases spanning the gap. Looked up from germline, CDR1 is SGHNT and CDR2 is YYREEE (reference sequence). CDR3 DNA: TGTGCCAGCAGTTCTCGACTCTACGGCTACACCTTC. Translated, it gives CASSSRLYGYTF.

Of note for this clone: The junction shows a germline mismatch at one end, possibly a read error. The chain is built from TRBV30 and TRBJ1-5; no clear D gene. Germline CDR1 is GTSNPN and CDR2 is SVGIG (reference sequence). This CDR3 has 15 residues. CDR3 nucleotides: TGTGCCTGGAGTGTACATGCGTATAGCAATCAGTCCCAGCATTTT. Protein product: CAWSVHAYSNQSQHF.